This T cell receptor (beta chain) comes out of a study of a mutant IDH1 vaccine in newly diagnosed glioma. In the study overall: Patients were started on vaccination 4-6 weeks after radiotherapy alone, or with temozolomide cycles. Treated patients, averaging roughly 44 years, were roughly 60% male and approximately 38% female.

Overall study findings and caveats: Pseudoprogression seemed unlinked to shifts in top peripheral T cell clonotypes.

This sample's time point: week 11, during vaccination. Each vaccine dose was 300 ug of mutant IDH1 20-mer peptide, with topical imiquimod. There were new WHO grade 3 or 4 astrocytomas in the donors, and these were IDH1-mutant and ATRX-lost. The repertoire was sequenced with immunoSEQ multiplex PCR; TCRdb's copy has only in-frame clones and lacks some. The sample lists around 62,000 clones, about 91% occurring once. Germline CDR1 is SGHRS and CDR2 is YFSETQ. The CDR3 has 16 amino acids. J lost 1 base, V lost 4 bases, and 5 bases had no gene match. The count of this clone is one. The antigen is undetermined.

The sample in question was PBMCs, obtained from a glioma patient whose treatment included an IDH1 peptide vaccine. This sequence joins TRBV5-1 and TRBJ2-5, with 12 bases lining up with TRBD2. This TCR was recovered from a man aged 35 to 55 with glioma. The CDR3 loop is CASSPGLAGPQETQYF. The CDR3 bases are TGCGCCAGCAGCCCCGGACTAGCGGGACCCCAAGAGACCCAGTACTTC.